This T cell receptor beta chain was documented in a study of CD8 T cells in Susac syndrome (dated by TCRdb to the late 2010s). With regard to the full study: Among the Susac syndrome patients who were sequenced, clinically active disease was present in about 6 and clinical remission was observed in fewer than 10. At the time of blood withdrawal, Susac syndrome patients were either therapy-naive, taking corticosteroids (with some also receiving IVIg), or on IVIg alone. The study used repertoire sequencing to test whether antigen drove CD8+ T cell activation and differentiation in Susac syndrome. The paper's findings and limits, for the study overall: The CD4+ T cell repertoire of patients with Susac syndrome showed no detectable clonal expansion. The TCR sequencing and HLA analysis was acknowledged to have included a relatively small number of individuals.

Including the terminal cysteine and phenylalanine, the CDR3 comprises 13 residues. Solely the CDR3 DNA is kept, with 39 bases framed from the first base. Trimming removed 4 bases from V and 4 bases from J; the gene matches leave 6 bases unexplained. From the germline V gene, CDR1 is SQVTM and CDR2 is ANQGSEA. RNA was extracted with the RNeasy kit and about 0.5 to 1 ug was reverse transcribed using random hexamers. The immunoSEQ multiplex PCR assay, covering 54 Vbeta and 13 Jbeta segments, was used to amplify TCR beta CDR3 regions. PCR amplification bias was corrected by using a synthetic template baseline for primer optimization and computational correction. From the authors' description of their analysis: Only productive sequences were kept, with reads annotated to V, D and J genes according to IMGT and analyzed in immunoSEQ Analyzer. Clonality was calculated as one minus the Shannon entropy normalized by log2 of the number of productive unique sequences. For each patient and control, public and private clones were evaluated among the 100 most prevalent clones. Susac-specific clones were defined as absent from healthy and MS cohorts, over a thousand published viral clones and other ImmuneACCESS disease sequences. The public reads were reprocessed in TCRdb via fastp at Q25 and MiXCR, keeping in-frame beta chains. Rows with a matching CDR3 protein are joined into one entry that keeps the most common DNA and genes. These V and J calls derive from TCRdb rather than the authors' analysis. The sample contains about 190,000 distinct CDR3 sequences, 90% to 96% of them found a single time. The ten most abundant clones make up roughly 0.098% of the sample.

Peripheral blood CD8+ and CD4+ T cells from healthy donors, Susac syndrome patients and multiple sclerosis patients were profiled by high-throughput TCR beta sequencing. Recently defined diagnostic criteria for definite or probable disease were met by the Susac syndrome patients. Bulk CD8+ and CD4+ T cells were purified by magnetic negative isolation, while CD8+ TEMRA cells were enriched using FACS. Blood was collected in EDTA tubes and processed within 24 hours, with PBMCs isolated through density gradient centrifugation. PBMCs intended for TCR sequencing were cryopreserved in liquid nitrogen and thawed later in a water bath at 37 degrees C. The sorted or isolated CD4+, CD8+ and CD8+ TEMRA cells reached a purity of at least 90%. Remarks on this clonotype: This receptor's antigen is unknown. Within one base of it there is no much larger clone, and no base qualities were kept.

This receptor was identified in a human donor with Susac syndrome. The chain joins TRBV29-1 to TRBJ2-7, with 8 bases aligning to TRBD1. Sequenced sample: CD4+ T cells from PBMCs. The CDR3 reads CSVGQGLGYEQYF. In nucleotides, the sequence is TGCAGCGTTGGACAGGGGTTAGGATACGAGCAGTACTTC.